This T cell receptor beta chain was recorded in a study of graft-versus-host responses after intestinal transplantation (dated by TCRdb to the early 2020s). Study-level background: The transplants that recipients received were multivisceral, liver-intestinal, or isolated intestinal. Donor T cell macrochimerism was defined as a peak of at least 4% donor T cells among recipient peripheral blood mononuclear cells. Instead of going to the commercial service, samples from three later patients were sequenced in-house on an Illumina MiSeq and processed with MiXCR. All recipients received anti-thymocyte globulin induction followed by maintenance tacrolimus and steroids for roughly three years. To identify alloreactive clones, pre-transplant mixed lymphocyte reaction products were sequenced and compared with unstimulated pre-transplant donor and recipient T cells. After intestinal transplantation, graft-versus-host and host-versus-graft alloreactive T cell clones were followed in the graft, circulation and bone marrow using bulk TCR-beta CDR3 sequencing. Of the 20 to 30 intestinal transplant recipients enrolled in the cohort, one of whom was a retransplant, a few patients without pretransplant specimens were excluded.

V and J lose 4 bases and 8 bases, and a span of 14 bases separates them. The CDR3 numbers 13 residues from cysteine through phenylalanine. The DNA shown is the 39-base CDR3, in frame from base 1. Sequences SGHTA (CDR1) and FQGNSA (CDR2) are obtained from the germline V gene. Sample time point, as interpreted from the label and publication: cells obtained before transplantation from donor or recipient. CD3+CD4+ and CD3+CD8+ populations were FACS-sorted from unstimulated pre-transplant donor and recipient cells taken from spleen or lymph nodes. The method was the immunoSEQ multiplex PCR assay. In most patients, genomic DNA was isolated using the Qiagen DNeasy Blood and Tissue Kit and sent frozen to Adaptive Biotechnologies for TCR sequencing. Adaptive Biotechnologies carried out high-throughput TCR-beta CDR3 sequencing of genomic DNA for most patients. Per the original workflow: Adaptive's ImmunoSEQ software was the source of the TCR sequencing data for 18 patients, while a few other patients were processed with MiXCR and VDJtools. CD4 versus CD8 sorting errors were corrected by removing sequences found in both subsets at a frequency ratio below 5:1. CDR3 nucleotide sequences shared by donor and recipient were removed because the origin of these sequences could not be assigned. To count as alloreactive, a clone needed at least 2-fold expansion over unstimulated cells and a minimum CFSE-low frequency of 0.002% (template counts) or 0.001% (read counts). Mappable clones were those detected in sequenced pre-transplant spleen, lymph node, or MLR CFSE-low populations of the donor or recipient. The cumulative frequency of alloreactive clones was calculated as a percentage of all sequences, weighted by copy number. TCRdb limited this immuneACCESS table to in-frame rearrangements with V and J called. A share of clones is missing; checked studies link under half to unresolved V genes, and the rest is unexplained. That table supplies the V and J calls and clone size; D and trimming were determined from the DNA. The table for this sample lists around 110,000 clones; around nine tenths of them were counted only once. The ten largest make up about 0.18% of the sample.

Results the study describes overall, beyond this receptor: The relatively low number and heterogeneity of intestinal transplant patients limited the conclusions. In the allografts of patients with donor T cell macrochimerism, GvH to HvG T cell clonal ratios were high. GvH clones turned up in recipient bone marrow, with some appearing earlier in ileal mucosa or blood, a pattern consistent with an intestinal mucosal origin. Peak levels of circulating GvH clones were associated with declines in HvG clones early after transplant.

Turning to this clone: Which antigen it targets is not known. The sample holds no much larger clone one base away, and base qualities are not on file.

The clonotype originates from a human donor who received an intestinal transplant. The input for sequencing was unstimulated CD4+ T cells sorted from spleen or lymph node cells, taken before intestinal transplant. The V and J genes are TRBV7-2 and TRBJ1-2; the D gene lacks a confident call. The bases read TGTGCCAGCAGCTCGTGGCAGGCTGGAGGCTACACCTTC. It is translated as CASSSWQAGGYTF.